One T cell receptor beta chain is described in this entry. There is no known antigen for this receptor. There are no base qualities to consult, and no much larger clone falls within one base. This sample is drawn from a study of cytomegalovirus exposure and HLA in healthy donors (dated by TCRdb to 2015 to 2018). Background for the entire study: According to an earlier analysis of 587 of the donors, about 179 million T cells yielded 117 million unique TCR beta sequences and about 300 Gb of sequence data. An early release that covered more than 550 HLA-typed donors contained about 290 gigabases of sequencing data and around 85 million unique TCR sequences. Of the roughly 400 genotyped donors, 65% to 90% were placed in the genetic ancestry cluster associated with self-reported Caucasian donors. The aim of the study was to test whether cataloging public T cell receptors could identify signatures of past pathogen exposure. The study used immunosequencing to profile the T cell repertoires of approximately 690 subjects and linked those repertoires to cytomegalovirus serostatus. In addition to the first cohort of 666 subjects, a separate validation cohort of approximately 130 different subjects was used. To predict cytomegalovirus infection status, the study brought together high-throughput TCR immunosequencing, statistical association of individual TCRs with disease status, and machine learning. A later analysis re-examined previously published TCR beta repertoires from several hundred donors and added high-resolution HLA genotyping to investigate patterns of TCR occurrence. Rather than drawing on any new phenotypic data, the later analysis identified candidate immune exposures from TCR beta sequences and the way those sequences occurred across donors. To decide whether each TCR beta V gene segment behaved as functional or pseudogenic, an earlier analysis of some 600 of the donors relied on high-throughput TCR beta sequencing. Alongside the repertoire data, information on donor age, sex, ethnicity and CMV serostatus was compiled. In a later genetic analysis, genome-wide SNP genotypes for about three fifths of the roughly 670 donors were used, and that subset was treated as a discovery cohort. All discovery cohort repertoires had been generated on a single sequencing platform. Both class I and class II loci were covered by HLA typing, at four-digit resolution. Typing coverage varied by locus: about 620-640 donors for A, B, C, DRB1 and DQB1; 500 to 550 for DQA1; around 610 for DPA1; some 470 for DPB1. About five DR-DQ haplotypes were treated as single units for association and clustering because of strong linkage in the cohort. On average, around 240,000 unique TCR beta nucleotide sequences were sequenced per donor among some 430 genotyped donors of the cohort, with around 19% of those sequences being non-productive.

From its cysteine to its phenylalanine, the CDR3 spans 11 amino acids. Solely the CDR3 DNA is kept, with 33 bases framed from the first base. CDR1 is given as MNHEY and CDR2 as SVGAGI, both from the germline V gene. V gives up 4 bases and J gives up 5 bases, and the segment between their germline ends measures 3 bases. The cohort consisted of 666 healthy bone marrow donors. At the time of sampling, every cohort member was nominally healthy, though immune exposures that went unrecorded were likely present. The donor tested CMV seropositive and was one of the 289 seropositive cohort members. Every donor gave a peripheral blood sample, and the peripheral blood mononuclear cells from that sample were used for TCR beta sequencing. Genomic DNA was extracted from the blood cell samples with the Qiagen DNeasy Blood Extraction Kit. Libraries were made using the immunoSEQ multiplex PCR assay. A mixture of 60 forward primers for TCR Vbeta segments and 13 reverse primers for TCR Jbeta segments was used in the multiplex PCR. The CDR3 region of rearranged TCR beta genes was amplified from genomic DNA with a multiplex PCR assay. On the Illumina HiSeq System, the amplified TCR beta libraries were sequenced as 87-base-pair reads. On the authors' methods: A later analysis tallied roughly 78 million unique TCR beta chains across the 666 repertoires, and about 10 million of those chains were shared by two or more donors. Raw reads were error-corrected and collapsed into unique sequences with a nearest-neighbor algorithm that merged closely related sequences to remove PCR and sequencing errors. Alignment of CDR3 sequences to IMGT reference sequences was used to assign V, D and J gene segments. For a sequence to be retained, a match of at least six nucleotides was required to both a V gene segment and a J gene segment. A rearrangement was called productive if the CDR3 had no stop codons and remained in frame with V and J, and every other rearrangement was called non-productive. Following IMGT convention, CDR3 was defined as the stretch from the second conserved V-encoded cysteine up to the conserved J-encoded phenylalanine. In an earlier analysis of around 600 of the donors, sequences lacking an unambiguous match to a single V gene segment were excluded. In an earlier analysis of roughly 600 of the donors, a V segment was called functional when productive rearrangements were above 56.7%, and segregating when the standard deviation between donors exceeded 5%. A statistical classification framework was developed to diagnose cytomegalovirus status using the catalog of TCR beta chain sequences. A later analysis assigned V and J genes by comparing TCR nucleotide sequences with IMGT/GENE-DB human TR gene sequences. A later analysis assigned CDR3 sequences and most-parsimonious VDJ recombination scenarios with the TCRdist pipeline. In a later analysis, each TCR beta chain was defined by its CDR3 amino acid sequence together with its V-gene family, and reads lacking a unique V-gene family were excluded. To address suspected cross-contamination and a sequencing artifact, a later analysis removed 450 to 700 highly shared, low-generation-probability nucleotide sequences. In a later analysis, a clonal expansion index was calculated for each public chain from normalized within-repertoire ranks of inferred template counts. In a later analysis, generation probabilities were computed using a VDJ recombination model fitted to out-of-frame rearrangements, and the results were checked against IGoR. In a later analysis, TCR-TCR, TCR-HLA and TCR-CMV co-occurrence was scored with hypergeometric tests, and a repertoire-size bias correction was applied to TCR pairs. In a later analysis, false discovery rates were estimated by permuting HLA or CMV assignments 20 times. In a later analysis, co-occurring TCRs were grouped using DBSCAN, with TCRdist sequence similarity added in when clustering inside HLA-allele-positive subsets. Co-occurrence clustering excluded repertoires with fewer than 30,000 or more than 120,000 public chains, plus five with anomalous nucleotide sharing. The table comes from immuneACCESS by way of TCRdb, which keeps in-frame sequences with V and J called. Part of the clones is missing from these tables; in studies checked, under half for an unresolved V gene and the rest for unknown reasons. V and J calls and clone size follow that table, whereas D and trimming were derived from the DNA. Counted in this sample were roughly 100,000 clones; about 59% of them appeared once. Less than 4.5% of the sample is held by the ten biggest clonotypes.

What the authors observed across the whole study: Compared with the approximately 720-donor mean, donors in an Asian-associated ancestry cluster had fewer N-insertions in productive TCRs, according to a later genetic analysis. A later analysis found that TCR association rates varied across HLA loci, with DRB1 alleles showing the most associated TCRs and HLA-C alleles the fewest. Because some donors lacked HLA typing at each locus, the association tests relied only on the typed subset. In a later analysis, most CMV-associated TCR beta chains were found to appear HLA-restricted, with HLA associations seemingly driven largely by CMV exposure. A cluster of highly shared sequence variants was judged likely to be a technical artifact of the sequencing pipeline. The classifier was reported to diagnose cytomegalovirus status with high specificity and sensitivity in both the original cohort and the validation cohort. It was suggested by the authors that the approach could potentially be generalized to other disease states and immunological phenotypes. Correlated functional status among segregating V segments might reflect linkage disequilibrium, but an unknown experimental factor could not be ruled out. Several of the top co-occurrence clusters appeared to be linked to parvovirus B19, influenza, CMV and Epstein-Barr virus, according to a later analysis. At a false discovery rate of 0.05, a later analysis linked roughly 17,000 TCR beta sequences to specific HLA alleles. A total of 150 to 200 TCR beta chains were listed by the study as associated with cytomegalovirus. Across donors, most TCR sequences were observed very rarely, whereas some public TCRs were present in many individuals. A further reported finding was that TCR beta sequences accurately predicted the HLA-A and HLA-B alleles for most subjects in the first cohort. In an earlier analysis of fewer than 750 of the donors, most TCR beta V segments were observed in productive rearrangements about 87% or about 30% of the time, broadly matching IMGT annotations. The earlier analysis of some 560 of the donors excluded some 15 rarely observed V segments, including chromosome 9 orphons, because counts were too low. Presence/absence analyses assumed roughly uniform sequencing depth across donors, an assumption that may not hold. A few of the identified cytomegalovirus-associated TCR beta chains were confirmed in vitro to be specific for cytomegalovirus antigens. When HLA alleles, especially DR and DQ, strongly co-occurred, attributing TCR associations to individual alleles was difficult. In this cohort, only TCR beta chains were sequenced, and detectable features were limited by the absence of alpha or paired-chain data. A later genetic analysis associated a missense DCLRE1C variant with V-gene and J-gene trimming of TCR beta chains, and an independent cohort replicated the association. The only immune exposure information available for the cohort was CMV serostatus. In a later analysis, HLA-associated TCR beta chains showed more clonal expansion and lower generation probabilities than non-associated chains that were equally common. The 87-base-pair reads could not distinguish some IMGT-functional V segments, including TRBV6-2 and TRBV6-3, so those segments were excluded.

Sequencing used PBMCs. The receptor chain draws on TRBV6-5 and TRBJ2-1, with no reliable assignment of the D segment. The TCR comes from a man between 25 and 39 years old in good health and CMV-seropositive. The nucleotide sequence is TGTGCCAGCAGTTCAAACAATGAGCAGTTCTTC. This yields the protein CASSSNNEQFF.